This is a list of T cell receptor beta chains from one sample in a study of regulatory T cells in long-lasting Graves disease. MiXCR was run by TCRdb on the multiplex PCR reads, yielding one entry per CDR3 protein. The data contain approximately 210,000 distinct CDR3 sequences, 18% of them singletons. Material: peripheral blood mononuclear cells (PBMCs), obtained at new diagnosis, from a patient treated with antithyroid drugs. All receptors derive from a female donor with Graves disease. The CDR3 runs from the conserved cysteine through the conserved F or W. Each record gives: J gene, D gene, V gene, clone size, CDR3 length, CDR3 protein, CDR3 DNA. The D gene is left open where the match is weak. Rows give clone size only sometimes, using once, few, many, or a class for an expanded clone.

j_call: TRBJ1-6
d_call: .
v_call: TRBV6-1
clone_size: .
cdr3_length: 14
cdr3_aa: CASTPREGDSPLHF
cdr3_nt: TGTGCCAGCACCCCCCGGGAGGGGGATTCACCCCTCCACTTT

j_call: TRBJ1-1
d_call: .
v_call: TRBV2
clone_size: .
cdr3_length: 15
cdr3_aa: CASSIATPGDTEAFF
cdr3_nt: TGTGCCAGCAGTATAGCGACCCCAGGGGACACTGAAGCTTTCTTT

j_call: TRBJ2-1
d_call: .
v_call: TRBV20-1
clone_size: many
cdr3_length: 14
cdr3_aa: CSARDRDVYNEQFF
cdr3_nt: TGCAGTGCTAGAGATCGAGACGTTTACAATGAGCAGTTCTTC

j_call: TRBJ2-1
d_call: TRBD1
v_call: TRBV3-1
clone_size: many
cdr3_length: 16
cdr3_aa: CASSRGSGTESNEQFF
cdr3_nt: TGTGCCAGCAGCCGGGGATCGGGGACAGAATCCAATGAGCAGTTCTTC

j_call: TRBJ2-3
d_call: TRBD2
v_call: TRBV28
clone_size: many
cdr3_length: 15
cdr3_aa: CASTKGGDRTDTQYF
cdr3_nt: TGTGCCAGCACAAAGGGAGGGGATCGCACAGATACGCAGTATTTT

j_call: TRBJ1-2
d_call: .
v_call: TRBV25-1
clone_size: .
cdr3_length: 16
cdr3_aa: CASSESGGGPYYGYTF
cdr3_nt: TGTGCCAGCAGTGAATCCGGGGGGGGACCCTACTATGGCTACACCTTC

j_call: TRBJ1-2
d_call: .
v_call: TRBV3-1
clone_size: once
cdr3_length: 16
cdr3_aa: CASSQRQSGGRTPSAF
cdr3_nt: TGTGCCAGCAGCCAACGGCAATCGGGAGGAAGGACCCCATCGGCCTTC

j_call: TRBJ1-1
d_call: TRBD1
v_call: TRBV20-1
clone_size: many
cdr3_length: 12
cdr3_aa: CSATTGGTEAFF
cdr3_nt: TGCAGTGCCACGACAGGGGGCACTGAAGCTTTCTTT

j_call: TRBJ2-7
d_call: .
v_call: TRBV28
clone_size: .
cdr3_length: 12
cdr3_aa: CASSSLRYEQYF
cdr3_nt: TGTGCCAGCAGTTCTCTCAGGTACGAGCAGTACTTC

j_call: TRBJ2-7
d_call: .
v_call: TRBV12-3/TRBV12-4
clone_size: .
cdr3_length: 13
cdr3_aa: CASSFLRDYEQYF
cdr3_nt: TGTGCCAGCAGTTTCCTCAGGGACTACGAGCAGTACTTC

j_call: TRBJ2-5
d_call: .
v_call: TRBV12-3/TRBV12-4
clone_size: many
cdr3_length: 14
cdr3_aa: CASSPFTGQETQYF
cdr3_nt: TGTGCCAGCAGCCCCTTTACGGGACAAGAGACCCAGTACTTC

j_call: TRBJ2-7
d_call: .
v_call: TRBV6-2/TRBV6-3
clone_size: many
cdr3_length: 13
cdr3_aa: CASTRTNWDEQYF
cdr3_nt: TGTGCCAGCACTAGGACCAACTGGGACGAGCAGTACTTC

j_call: TRBJ1-2
d_call: TRBD1
v_call: TRBV9
clone_size: many
cdr3_length: 13
cdr3_aa: CASSVQGAVGYTF
cdr3_nt: TGTGCCAGCAGCGTACAGGGGGCGGTTGGCTACACCTTC

j_call: TRBJ2-1
d_call: TRBD2
v_call: TRBV6-1
clone_size: .
cdr3_length: 15
cdr3_aa: CASSVAGGDYNEQFF
cdr3_nt: TGTGCCAGCAGCGTAGCGGGAGGAGACTACAATGAGCAGTTCTTC

j_call: TRBJ2-7
d_call: TRBD2
v_call: TRBV24-1
clone_size: many
cdr3_length: 15
cdr3_aa: CATSDSRGGAYEQYF
cdr3_nt: TGTGCCACCAGTGATTCCCGGGGAGGGGCCTACGAGCAGTACTTC

j_call: TRBJ2-3
d_call: .
v_call: TRBV20-1
clone_size: few
cdr3_length: 16
cdr3_aa: CSASGSASYSTDTQYF
cdr3_nt: TGCAGTGCTAGCGGATCGGCCTCTTACAGCACAGATACGCAGTATTTT

j_call: TRBJ2-1
d_call: TRBD2
v_call: TRBV11-2
clone_size: many
cdr3_length: 17
cdr3_aa: CASSLASGLAGNNEQFF
cdr3_nt: TGTGCCAGCAGCTTAGCCTCGGGACTAGCGGGGAACAATGAGCAGTTCTTC